The 22 T cell receptor beta chains below come from one sample, sequenced in a study of metastatic and nonmetastatic thyroid tumors. MiXCR reprocessed the PCR reads for TCRdb. The sample records tens of thousands of clones, roughly an eighth being singletons. Each patient went into thyroid surgery without having received any treatment. The material sequenced was blood. These receptors were obtained from a female donor with papillary thyroid cancer or a benign thyroid nodule (not recorded which). Some clones in this sample may be carry-over from other donors' samples.

The table lists this clone with many counts. CDR3: CATSRDLLETQYF. CDR3 DNA sequence: TGTGCCACCAGCAGAGATCTACTAGAGACCCAGTACTTC. The chain joins TRBV15 to TRBJ2-5; D gene uncertain. Germline loops: CDR1 LNHNV, CDR2 YYDKDF (reference sequence). The CDR3 has 13 amino acids. The ends were cut back, 0 bases at V and 4 bases at J, with 6 bases in the middle.

This clone was recorded at least ten times. V is TRBV3-1 and J is TRBJ2-2, with 8 bases lining up with TRBD1. The V segment lost 3 bases and the J segment 4 bases; nucleotides outside the gene matches: 4. From germline, CDR1 is LGHDT and CDR2 YNNKEL (reference sequence). The CDR3 is 15 residues long. The CDR3 DNA sequence: TGTGCCAGCAGCCAGAGGACAGGGACCACCGGGGAGCTGTTTTTT. Encoded protein: CASSQRTGTTGELFF.

This clone has only a few counts. Here the CDR3 DNA reads TGTGCCAGCAGTTTAGGGCAGGGAAGTAACTATGGCTACACCTTC. Its translation: CASSLGQGSNYGYTF. The chain uses TRBV12-3 or TRBV12-4 and TRBJ1-2; tentatively, D is TRBD1 (5 bases). Trimming stripped 1 base from V and 1 base from J, with 10 bases between. This CDR3 spans 15 amino acids.

This clone was seen repeatedly, ten times or more. The CDR3 nucleotides read TGCGCCAGCAGCACAGGCCGGGACAGATACCCCTACGAGCAGTACTTC. This sequence encodes CASSTGRDRYPYEQYF. The chain joins TRBV5-1 to TRBJ2-7, with TRBD1 matching over 7 bases. Germline CDR1 is SGHRS and CDR2 is YFSETQ. V shed 4 bases, J shed 2 bases, and the junction held 12 bases outside the gene matches. The CDR3 runs to 16 residues.

In DNA form, the CDR3 reads TGTGCCAGCAGCTTATCCCTAGCGCGAACCGGGGAGCTGTTTTTT. As protein: CASSLSLARTGELFF. The rearrangement uses TRBV11-2 and TRBJ2-2, with D possibly being TRBD2 (6 bases). This CDR3 contains 15 residues. In germline, CDR1 is SGHAT, CDR2 FQNNGV. The V and J ends lost 2 bases and 5 bases respectively, with 12 bases between them.

This clone has a count of ten or more. CDR3 protein: CAWSIDNGAVSQHF. The CDR3 DNA sequence: TGTGCCTGGAGTATCGATAACGGAGCTGTGTCCCAGCATTTT. The chain combines TRBV30 with TRBJ1-5, with D uncertain. The V end lost 2 bases, the J end lost 11 bases, and 19 bases lay between the germline ends. Germline CDR1 reads GTSNPN; CDR2 reads SVGIG (reference sequence). The CDR3 is made up of 14 amino acids.

In its sample, this clone was seen many times. V and J are TRBV18 and TRBJ2-1; no definite D call. The germline gives CDR1 KGHSH, CDR2 LQKENI. The CDR3 loop spans 14 amino acids. The V end lost 8 bases, the J end lost 3 bases, and 14 bases lay between the germline ends. The DNA of the CDR3 is TGTGCCAGCACCATAGGGATAATCTACAATGAGCAGTTCTTC. This translates into CASTIGIIYNEQFF.

This clone was detected many times. V usage is TRBV5-1 and J usage is TRBJ1-4; 9 positions agree with TRBD1. V gave up 2 bases and J gave up 4 bases; unmatched junction bases: 3. CDR3 length equals 15 residues. The germline CDR1 and CDR2 sequences are SGHRS and YFSETQ. The CDR3 is CASSFGTGINEKLFF. CDR3 sequence (DNA): TGCGCCAGCAGCTTTGGGACAGGGATTAATGAAAAACTGTTTTTT.

This clone was detected a few times. The chain links TRBV11-3 to TRBJ2-3, with 8 nucleotides matching TRBD2. The trim removed 1 base at V and 5 bases at J, leaving 2 bases unmatched. This CDR3 contains 14 residues. Germline CDR1 and CDR2: SGHNT and YENEEA. The CDR3 nucleotides are TGTGCCAGCAGCTTAGGCGGGGGGCAAGATACGCAGTATTTT. It encodes CASSLGGGQDTQYF. Looking up the rest from reference TRBV11-3 and TRBJ2-3 gives the full variable domain: EAGVVQSPRYKIIEKKQPVAFWCNPISGHNTLYWYLQNLGQGPELLIRYENEEAVDDSQLPKDRFSAERLKGVDSTLKIQPAELGDSAVYLCASSLGGGQDTQYFGPGTRLTVL.

This clone appeared many times. The chain combines TRBV11-2 with TRBJ2-3; no firm D call. Trimming took 1 base from V and 4 from J, leaving 12 bases between them. The germline V gene has CDR1 SGHAT and CDR2 FQNNGV. The CDR3 has 15 residues. The CDR3: CASSLVGLWADTQYF. For the CDR3, the DNA is TGTGCCAGCAGCTTAGTCGGTTTATGGGCAGATACGCAGTATTTT.

This clone has at least ten counts. The chain uses TRBV5-1 and TRBJ2-1, with D possibly TRBD2 on 6 matching bases. The germline CDR1 and CDR2 sequences are SGHRS and YFSETQ. The CDR3 loop spans 15 amino acids. The ends were cut back, 10 bases at V and 1 base at J, with 18 bases in the middle. Here the CDR3 reads CASRVGRESYNEQFF. The CDR3 DNA sequence: TGCGCCTCGCGAGTGGGTCGGGAGTCCTACAATGAGCAGTTCTTC.

The chain combines TRBV28 with TRBJ1-1; D gene unclear. Germline CDR1 and CDR2: MDHEN and SYDVKM. The V end lost 2 bases, the J end lost 1 base, and 8 bases lay between the germline ends. The CDR3 sequence is 14 residues long. The CDR3 protein is CASSLHRGNTEAFF. The CDR3 bases are TGTGCCAGCAGTTTACATAGAGGGAACACTGAAGCTTTCTTT.

In regard to this clone: With a much larger clone just one base away, this may be a read error. In DNA form, the CDR3 reads TGTGTCAGCAGGGGTGAGTTCTACGAGCAGTACTTC. Translating gives CVSRGEFYEQYF. The rearrangement joins TRBV6-1 to TRBJ2-7; D might be TRBD1 (6 bases). Germline assignment: CDR1 MNHNS and CDR2 SASEGT. This CDR3 is 12 amino acids long.

This clone was recorded many times. The chain is built from TRBV4-1 and TRBJ2-5; D remains unclear. Per the germline V gene, CDR1 is MGHRA and CDR2 is YSYEKL. The CDR3 has 15 amino acids. The V and J ends lost 4 bases and 0 bases respectively, with 12 bases between them. The CDR3 reads CASSRLRLYQETQYF. The CDR3 bases are TGCGCCAGCAGCCGCCTACGGCTGTACCAAGAGACCCAGTACTTC.

The table lists this clone with a few counts. A much more abundant neighbour one base away suggests this may be a read error. This chain joins TRBV7-9 and TRBJ1-1, with a weak D call TRBD1 (5 bases). The CDR3 extends over 13 amino acids. Germline assignment: CDR1 SEHNR and CDR2 FQNEAQ (reference sequence). This CDR3 reads CASSFSGSTEALF. CDR3 DNA: TGTGCCAGCAGCTTTTCAGGGAGTACTGAAGCTCTCTTT.

By sample fraction, this clone is medium-sized (0.01 to 0.1%). The chain carries TRBV28 and TRBJ2-2; 9 bases match TRBD1. Germline trimming cut 6 bases from V and 3 bases from J; bases unmatched to any gene: 8. CDR1 is MDHEN and CDR2 is SYDVKM in the germline V gene. CDR3 length equals 16 residues. The CDR3 DNA sequence: TGTGCCAGCAGCACCACGGGACAGGGCCACACCGGGGAGCTGTTTTTT. Encoded protein: CASSTTGQGHTGELFF.

This clone was found many times. The chain employs TRBV6-1 and TRBJ2-5; D call uncertain. The germline V gene has CDR1 MNHNS and CDR2 SASEGT. V was trimmed by 8 bases and J by 1 base, leaving 11 bases between them. The CDR3 is 13 residues long. CDR3 bases: TGTGCCAGCTGCCCGCCAGGCCAAGAGACCCAGTACTTC. It yields the protein CASCPPGQETQYF.

In this sample, this clone turned up many times. The chain uses TRBV12-3 or TRBV12-4 and TRBJ2-5; D might be TRBD1 (8 bases). V shed 5 bases and J shed 3 bases, with 19 bases lying between them. This CDR3 has 16 residues. The CDR3 sequence is CASSNLHRGGKETQYF. The CDR3 nucleotides read TGTGCCAGCAGTAATCTTCACAGGGGGGGCAAAGAGACCCAGTACTTC.

Many counts were recorded for this clone. V and J are TRBV20-1 and TRBJ2-7, with a possible D match to TRBD2 (6 bases). This CDR3 comprises 12 residues. Trimming pared 2 bases from V and 6 bases from J, leaving 11 bases between. Germline assignment: CDR1 DFQATT and CDR2 SNEGSKA (reference sequence). The CDR3 sequence: CSARQGLGEQYF. CDR3 DNA: TGCAGTGCTAGACAGGGACTTGGCGAGCAGTACTTC.

On this clone itself: Germline is not matched at one junction end, which may reflect a read error. The V gene is TRBV6-1, the J gene TRBJ1-2, with a weak D call TRBD1 (5 bases). CDR3 length: 13 residues. The germline V gene encodes CDR1 MNHNS and CDR2 SASEGT. CDR3 residues: CASSDDSNYGYTF. In DNA, the CDR3 is TGTGCCAGCAGTGACGACAGTAACTATGGCTATACCTTC.

This clone was seen a few times. The DNA of the CDR3 is TGTGCCACCAGTGATTTAGATGTAGGGAACCTCGATGAGCAGTTCTTC. This codes for CATSDLDVGNLDEQFF. This chain uses TRBV24-1 with TRBJ2-1; D unresolved. The germline gives CDR1 KGHDR, CDR2 SFDVKD. V was clipped by 1 base and J by 8 bases, with 17 bases between them. CDR3 length equals 16 residues.

This clone came up many times. The chain combines TRBV9 with TRBJ1-1, with a possible D match to TRBD1 (6 bases). This CDR3 comprises 18 residues. V was clipped by 0 bases and J by 0 bases, with 18 bases between them. The germline CDR1 and CDR2 sequences are SGDLS and YYNGEE. DNA of the CDR3: TGTGCCAGCAGCGTAGGAACCGCGGGGACACACATGAACACTGAAGCTTTCTTT. The encoded protein is CASSVGTAGTHMNTEAFF.